This entry is about one T cell receptor (beta chain). Its antigen remains undetermined. There are no base qualities to consult, and no much larger clone falls within one base. The data are from a study of shared clonotypes between healthy human individuals (dated by TCRdb to the early 2020s). Concerning the study at large: The cohort included three men and a couple of women between 18 and 49 years of age. The study deeply sequenced blood TCR repertoires of about five healthy adults to estimate repertoire size and the extent of clonotype sharing between individuals. Per donor, leukapheresis produced somewhere between about 0.85 and 10 billion PBMCs. Libraries were prepared and TCR repertoires were sequenced by different laboratories using diverse techniques, in order to increase sequencing depth and limit assay-specific biases.

The donors were healthy, HIV-negative adults who had no recently reported acute infections or vaccinations. Every donor was a Caucasian adult living in Nashville, Tennessee, USA. For unsorted samples, about 90 million PBMCs were counted and genomic DNA was extracted with the QIAamp DNA Blood Mini kit. After blood collection by leukapheresis, PBMCs were isolated using Ficoll-Histopaque density gradient centrifugation and then cryopreserved in the vapor phase of liquid nitrogen. Using the deep immunoSEQ assay, TCR CDR3 regions were amplified from genomic DNA by multiplex PCR. Extracted genomic DNA from each cell subset was distributed evenly across all wells of several immunoSEQ 96-well plates, and each plate was treated as a replicate. For unsorted PBMC, roughly 270 ng genomic DNA, equal to 30,000 or so T cell genomes, was loaded into each replicate PCR. Unsorted PBMC genomic DNA was sequenced across ten immunoSEQ deep assay plates. Purified libraries were quantified with a Qubit 3.0 fluorometer, sized on a Bioanalyzer 2100, and re-quantified with the KAPA Library Quantification kit. A separate single-read 150-cycle Illumina NextSeq 550 flow cell was used to sequence each immunoSEQ 96-well plate. In the paper's pipeline: Because the immunoSEQ output held only junctional sequences and lacked quality scores, the filtering could not match the filtering applied to full-length reads. Sequences were annotated with PyIR, a Python wrapper for IgBLAST v1.9, using IMGT germline references to assign V/J genes and CDR3. Reads were removed for weak V/J assignments (E-value above 1e-6), missing CDR3, stop codons, out-of-frame junctions, or ambiguous translated residues. A V3J clonotype was defined by an identical inferred V gene, J gene, and CDR3 amino acid sequence. To compute the percentage overlap between repertoires, the number of shared unique clonotypes was divided by the size of the smaller repertoire. Three approaches were used to assess repertoire richness: RTK rarefaction, the Chao1 estimator, and Recon v2.1 estimates of unobserved clonotypes. TCRdb obtained this table from immuneACCESS and retained in-frame rearrangements with V and J assigned. These tables miss some clones; where compared with another copy, unresolved V genes account for less than half of the shortfall, and the remainder is unexplained. V, J and clone size were drawn from that table, and D and trimming were deduced from the DNA. For this sample there are approximately 440,000 clones; approximately 71% appear just once. The top ten clonotypes cover approximately 12% of the sample.

What the authors observed across the whole study: Pairwise subsampling led to the expectation that sequencing depth would affect the degree of clonotype sharing among donors. Only blood was sampled, and tissue TCR repertoires likely differ from those in blood. Because the study included only a small number of donors, the genetic and exposure-history diversity represented was limited.

Between the V and J ends, shortened by 3 bases and 0 bases respectively, the junction contains 13 bases. Reading the germline V gene gives CDR1 SGHRS and CDR2 YFSETQ. The CDR3 covers 17 residues, taking in both the cysteine and the phenylalanine. CDR3 DNA only is kept here, 51 bases in frame from base 1. Input material: PBMCs. The chain joins TRBV5-1 to TRBJ2-6, and TRBD2 may be the D gene, going by 6 matching bases. This TCR derives from a woman aged 40 to 50 in good health. Some clones in this sample may be carry-over from other donors' samples. CDR3 sequence: CASSSPGLSSGANVLTF. The DNA sequence is TGCGCCAGCAGCTCGCCGGGACTTAGCTCTGGGGCCAACGTCCTGACTTTC.